This T cell receptor (beta chain) is drawn from a study of blood T cell repertoires in COVID-19. This CDR3 region has 13 residues. Trimming left V 0 bases short and J 3 bases short, with 4 bases between. Germline assignment: CDR1 SGHRS and CDR2 YFSETQ. Study processing details: Nucleated cell number was recorded as an estimate derived from reference gene primer amplification. Sequencing was performed with immunoSEQ multiplex PCR; in TCRdb, only in-frame clones are kept and a portion is missing. V and J calls and clone size are as listed in that table; D and trimming were resolved from the DNA. The table lists roughly 190,000 clones, roughly nine tenths of them singletons, with roughly 7.3% in the top ten.

The chain carries TRBV5-1 and TRBJ1-3, with D uncertain. The material sequenced was peripheral blood. The TCR comes from a woman aged 80 or over in a cohort sampled during active or convalescent COVID-19. The CDR3 DNA sequence: TGCGCCAGCAGCTTGGACAGTGGAAACACCATATATTTT. Translating gives CASSLDSGNTIYF.